These 28 T cell receptor beta chains originate from one sample sequenced in a study of shared clonotypes between healthy human individuals. Generated by immunoSEQ multiplex PCR, the TCRdb table keeps only in-frame clones and is missing some. The sample consists of some 2.3 million clones, about 92% of them appearing once. Sequencing was done on a sample of naive CD4+ T cells from PBMCs. Subset: CD45RA+ positively selected. These TCRs come from a man aged 18 to 29 in good health. Some clones in this sample may be carry-over from other donors' samples.

The chain joins TRBV5-1 to TRBJ2-7; D possibly corresponds to TRBD2 (7 bases). Germline loops: CDR1 SGHRS, CDR2 YFSETQ. V was pared by 3 bases and J by 4 bases, with 17 bases between. The length of the CDR3 is 15 residues. The CDR3 coding sequence is TGCGCCAGCAGCTGGGGGCTCCCGGGGGGATACGAGCAGTACTTC. Translating it yields CASSWGLPGGYEQYF.

The chain carries TRBV28 and TRBJ2-7; D may be TRBD1 (6 bases). V was shortened by 3 bases and J by 3 bases, with 12 bases between the two germline ends. The CDR3 is made up of 14 amino acids. The germline gives CDR1 MDHEN, CDR2 SYDVKM. CDR3 sequence: CASSFPRGNYEQYF. Here the CDR3 DNA reads TGTGCCAGCAGTTTTCCCAGGGGAAACTACGAGCAGTACTTC. Based on the CDR3 plus reference TRBV28 and TRBJ2-7, the full variable domain is DVKVTQSSRYLVKRTGEKVFLECVQDMDHENMFWYRQDPGLGLRLIYFSYDVKMKEKGDIPEGYSVSREKKERFSLILESASTNQTSMYLCASSFPRGNYEQYFGPGTRLTVT.

This clone has a single count. This sample also contains other DNA sequences that code for the same CDR3. This chain connects TRBV28 to TRBJ2-2; maybe TRBD2 (5 bases). CDR3 length: 13 amino acids. Per the germline V gene, CDR1 is MDHEN and CDR2 is SYDVKM. The V and J ends lost 5 bases and 2 bases respectively, with 6 bases between them. The CDR3 loop is CASSSGNTGELFF. In DNA form, the CDR3 reads TGTGCCAGCAGTAGCGGTAACACCGGGGAGCTGTTTTTT. The full variable domain, completed using reference TRBV28 and TRBJ2-2, is DVKVTQSSRYLVKRTGEKVFLECVQDMDHENMFWYRQDPGLGLRLIYFSYDVKMKEKGDIPEGYSVSREKKERFSLILESASTNQTSMYLCASSSGNTGELFFGEGSRLTVL.

The chain has TRBV18 and TRBJ2-7; 10 positions match TRBD2. V lost 5 bases, J lost 3 bases, and 4 bases stayed unmatched. Germline loops: CDR1 KGHSH, CDR2 LQKENI. The CDR3 is 14 residues long. CDR3 amino acids: CASSSSGSVYEQYF. DNA for the CDR3: TGTGCCAGCTCATCTAGCGGGAGTGTCTACGAGCAGTACTTC.

The V and J genes are TRBV28 and TRBJ1-2; D is unclear. CDR3 length: 14 amino acids. V was trimmed by 5 bases and J by 5 bases, leaving 15 bases between them. CDR1 is MDHEN, CDR2 SYDVKM, per germline. The CDR3 DNA reads as TGTGCCAGCAGTGTTCGATCCCGATATTATGGCTACACCTTC. It yields the protein CASSVRSRYYGYTF.

Note on this clone: The germline gene is not matched at one end of the junction; a read error may be the cause. The rearrangement links TRBV18 to TRBJ1-2; possibly TRBD1 for D (5 bases). The CDR3 sequence is 16 residues long. The germline gives CDR1 KGHSH, CDR2 LQKENI. CDR3 protein: CASSPPGRIANYGYTF. The CDR3 bases are TGTGCCAGCTCGCCACCGGGACGGATAGCTAACTATGGCTACACCTTC.

The chain employs TRBV4-3 and TRBJ2-4; a weak D match, TRBD1 (6 bases). This CDR3 contains 17 residues. V was pared by 1 base and J by 6 bases, with 19 bases between. The germline V gene encodes CDR1 LGHNA and CDR2 YSLEER. CDR3 sequence reads: CASSQGIKQGGGNIQYF. DNA of the CDR3: TGCGCCAGCAGCCAAGGGATCAAACAGGGTGGGGGAAACATTCAGTACTTC.

The V call is TRBV18, the J call TRBJ2-1; 10 bases are shared with TRBD2. Germline V gives CDR1 KGHSH, CDR2 LQKENI. Trimming took 4 bases from V and 2 from J; bases not matched to a gene: 8. This CDR3 is 17 amino acids long. The CDR3 protein is CASSRRPGLATYNEQFF. The DNA for the CDR3 is TGTGCCAGCTCACGACGCCCGGGACTAGCGACCTACAATGAGCAGTTCTTC. Using reference TRBV18 and TRBJ2-1 for the parts outside the CDR3, the full variable domain is NAGVMQNPRHLVRRRGQEARLRCSPMKGHSHVYWYRQLPEEGLKFMVYLQKENIIDESGMPKERFSAEFPKEGPSILRIQQVVRGDSAAYFCASSRRPGLATYNEQFFGPGTRLTVL.

The chain carries TRBV18 and TRBJ1-4, with 8 bases aligning to TRBD1. The CDR3 runs 13 residues. Germline-derived CDR1 and CDR2 are KGHSH and LQKENI. The junction had 4 bases not matched to a gene; V was cut back by 5 bases and J by 8 bases. CDR3 sequence reads: CASSSTGDEKLFF. CDR3 bases: TGTGCCAGCTCATCGACAGGGGACGAAAAACTGTTTTTT. Full variable domain (rest looked up from reference TRBV18 and TRBJ1-4): NAGVMQNPRHLVRRRGQEARLRCSPMKGHSHVYWYRQLPEEGLKFMVYLQKENIIDESGMPKERFSAEFPKEGPSILRIQQVVRGDSAAYFCASSSTGDEKLFFGSGTQLSVL.

The chain links TRBV18 to TRBJ2-1; TRBD2 agrees at 10 bases. J gave up 4 bases and V 3 bases, and 12 bases lay outside the gene matches. The CDR3 contains 18 residues. The germline V gene encodes CDR1 KGHSH and CDR2 LQKENI. This CDR3 reads CASSPPSGAGGLYNEQFF. Here the CDR3 DNA reads TGTGCCAGCTCACCCCCCTCGGGAGCGGGAGGGCTGTACAATGAGCAGTTCTTC.

The chain couples TRBV19 to TRBJ2-7, with a possible D match to TRBD2 (6 bases). The CDR3 contains 15 residues. CDR1 and CDR2 from the germline V gene are LNHDA and SQIVND (reference sequence). The V gene lost 3 bases and the J gene lost 0 bases, with 12 bases spanning the gap. CDR3 residues: CASSIGTSSSYEQYF. For the CDR3, the DNA is TGTGCCAGTAGTATTGGGACTTCGAGCTCCTACGAGCAGTACTTC.

This clone was detected only a few times. This chain links TRBV7-2 with TRBJ2-3; TRBD2 matches at 7 bases. The CDR3 totals 18 residues. J was trimmed by 2 bases and V by 2 bases; bases with no gene match: 13. The germline V gene has CDR1 SGHTA and CDR2 FQGNSA. Here the CDR3 DNA reads TGTGCCAGCAGCTTATTTGGGGCGGGAGTACAGAACACAGATACGCAGTATTTT. The encoded protein is CASSLFGAGVQNTDTQYF.

The V call is TRBV15, the J call TRBJ1-5, with D possibly TRBD1 on 6 matching bases. The V end was cut by 0 bases, the J end by 6 bases, with 12 bases between. CDR3 length: 15 amino acids. Germline CDR1 is LNHNV and CDR2 is YYDKDF (reference sequence). In DNA, the CDR3 is TGTGCCACCAGCAGAGATCAGGGGACGAGTCAGCCCCAGCATTTT. Its protein is CATSRDQGTSQPQHF.

Comments on this clone: The same CDR3 is also encoded by other DNA sequences in this sample. This sequence joins TRBV30 and TRBJ2-5, with D uncertain. This CDR3 spans 11 amino acids. The V end was cut by 2 bases, the J end by 5 bases, with 6 bases between. Per germline, CDR1 GTSNPN and CDR2 SVGIG (reference sequence). This CDR3 is CAWSLGETQYF. As DNA, the CDR3 is TGTGCCTGGAGTTTAGGCGAGACCCAGTACTTC.

This chain links TRBV5-8 with TRBJ2-1; D is uncertain. CDR3 size: 10 residues. Germline V gene lookup returns CDR1 SGHTS and CDR2 YDEGEE. V was clipped by 3 bases and J by 15 bases, with 10 bases between them. Written as DNA, the CDR3 is TGTGCCAGCAGCTACGGATTGCGGTTCTTC. Residues: CASSYGLRFF.

This chain uses TRBV5-4 with TRBJ2-2; perhaps D is TRBD1 or TRBD2 (5 bases each). Per germline, CDR1 SGHNT and CDR2 YYREEE (reference sequence). Trimming shortened V by 3 bases and J by 6 bases, and 21 bases separated the two germline ends. The CDR3 contains 17 residues. The CDR3 nucleotides are TGTGCCAGCAGCTCCGTATTGGGGCAGGGCGGGCCCGGGGAGCTGTTTTTT. Encoded protein: CASSSVLGQGGPGELFF.

This clone occurred once. The chain combines TRBV6-6 with TRBJ2-5; unclear D gene. The germline V gene encodes CDR1 MNHNY and CDR2 SVGAGI (reference sequence). With 0 bases removed from V and 5 bases from J, the gap between germline ends came to 16 bases. This CDR3 region has 16 residues. The CDR3 region is CASSYSADAVGETQYF. DNA for the CDR3: TGTGCCAGCAGTTACTCGGCCGACGCGGTAGGGGAGACCCAGTACTTC.

The sample holds one count of this clone. The chain uses TRBV2 and TRBJ1-5; 7 nucleotides match TRBD1. V lost 6 bases and J lost 0; bases outside the gene matches: 11. The CDR3 is 17 amino acids. The germline CDR1 and CDR2 sequences are SNHLY and FYNNEI. In DNA form, the CDR3 reads TGTGCCAGCAGCTACACCCGGGACAGTTATAGCAATCAGCCCCAGCATTTT. It is translated as CASSYTRDSYSNQPQHF. The full variable domain, rest sourced from reference TRBV2 and TRBJ1-5, is EPEVTQTPSHQVTQMGQEVILRCVPISNHLYFYWYRQILGQKVEFLVSFYNNEISEKSEIFDDQFSVERPDGSNFTLKIRSTKLEDSAMYFCASSYTRDSYSNQPQHFGDGTRLSIL.

V and J are TRBV5-1 and TRBJ2-3, with TRBD2 matching 13 bases. With 0 bases clipped from V and 15 bases from J, the junction kept 10 bases outside the gene matches. The germline CDR1 and CDR2 sequences are SGHRS and YFSETQ. The length of the CDR3 is 15 residues. The CDR3: CASSLDTSGRAKCYF. DNA of the CDR3: TGCGCCAGCAGCTTGGATACTAGCGGGAGGGCCAAGTGTTATTTT.

The genes are TRBV18 and TRBJ1-5; D perhaps matches TRBD1 (6 bases). The ends were cut back, 3 bases at V and 4 bases at J, with 10 bases in the middle. The CDR3 is 14 amino acids. Germline values: CDR1 KGHSH, CDR2 LQKENI. The chain's CDR3 is CASSPDSRNQPQHF. The CDR3 coding sequence is TGTGCCAGCTCACCGGACAGCCGAAATCAGCCCCAGCATTTT.

The CDR3 DNA sequence: TGTGCCAGCACCCGCGACGCTATAGGGAATCAGCCCCAGCATTTT. It translates to CASTRDAIGNQPQHF. The chain employs TRBV9 and TRBJ1-5; D call uncertain. V was pared by 6 bases and J by 4 bases, with 17 bases between. Germline values: CDR1 SGDLS, CDR2 YYNGEE. The CDR3 loop spans 15 amino acids.

V gene TRBV2 combines with J gene TRBJ2-1, with D maybe TRBD2 (6 bases). Trimming shortened V by 6 bases and J by 12 bases, and 24 bases separated the two germline ends. The length of the CDR3 is 15 residues. The germline CDR1 and CDR2 sequences are SNHLY and FYNNEI. CDR3 sequence reads: CASSQRRESGMGQFF. CDR3 bases: TGTGCCAGCAGCCAAAGGCGGGAATCCGGCATGGGGCAGTTCTTC.

This chain joins TRBV28 and TRBJ2-7; 9 bases line up with TRBD1. The CDR3 is 17 amino acids. The J segment lost 1 base and the V segment lost 7 bases, leaving 14 bases of the junction unmatched. The V gene's germline CDR1 is MDHEN and CDR2 SYDVKM. CDR3 in DNA: TGTGCCAGCAATTCCCGTCCTGGGACAGGGTCGTCCTACGAGCAGTACTTC. Encoded protein: CASNSRPGTGSSYEQYF. Using reference TRBV28 and TRBJ2-7 for the parts outside the CDR3, the full variable domain is DVKVTQSSRYLVKRTGEKVFLECVQDMDHENMFWYRQDPGLGLRLIYFSYDVKMKEKGDIPEGYSVSREKKERFSLILESASTNQTSMYLCASNSRPGTGSSYEQYFGPGTRLTVT.

The chain couples TRBV19 to TRBJ2-7, with D maybe TRBD2 (5 bases). Germline CDR1 LNHDA, CDR2 SQIVND (reference sequence). The CDR3 is 15 amino acids. The ends were cut back, 1 base at V and 7 bases at J, with 17 bases in the middle. Here the CDR3 reads CASSIGRGTLREQYF. The CDR3 DNA reads TGTGCCAGTAGTATAGGCCGGGGAACTCTACGAGAGCAGTACTTC.

CDR3: CASSYSMRGLAYEQYF. The CDR3 nucleotides are TGTGCCAGCAGTTACTCGATGAGGGGGCTGGCCTACGAGCAGTACTTC. V and J are TRBV6-6 and TRBJ2-7; 7 bases match TRBD1. CDR1 and CDR2 (germline): MNHNY, SVGAGI (reference sequence). The CDR3 totals 16 residues. J lost 2 bases, V lost 0 bases, and 7 bases had no gene match.

V gene TRBV18 combines with J gene TRBJ2-1, with D possibly TRBD1 on 5 matching bases. This CDR3 is 15 amino acids long. V lost 1 base and J 7 bases, leaving 14 bases between the germline ends. Germline-derived CDR1 and CDR2 are KGHSH and LQKENI. CDR3 sequence: CASSPRLGVPNEQFF. CDR3 sequence (DNA): TGTGCCAGCTCACCACGGCTAGGGGTCCCGAATGAGCAGTTCTTC.

This clone was detected once. The chain has TRBV18 and TRBJ1-1, with D unresolved. Germline CDR1 KGHSH, CDR2 LQKENI. Trimming pared 5 bases from V and 1 base from J, leaving 8 bases between. The CDR3 has 13 amino acids. CDR3 region: CASSDQRNTEAFF. The CDR3 region has the DNA TGTGCCAGCTCAGATCAGAGGAACACTGAAGCTTTCTTT.

This chain joins TRBV7-9 and TRBJ2-7; D possibly corresponds to TRBD1 (5 bases). The CDR3 length is 16 residues. CDR1 and CDR2 from the germline V gene are SEHNR and FQNEAQ (reference sequence). The V end was cut by 5 bases, the J end by 2 bases, with 19 bases between. The CDR3 sequence: CASSLGVLKRAYEQYF. CDR3 nucleotides: TGTGCCAGCAGCCTAGGGGTTCTCAAAAGGGCCTACGAGCAGTACTTC.